This T cell receptor (beta chain) was captured in a study of blood T cell repertoires in COVID-19. Overall study: Donors in the United States, Italy and Spain gave samples during acute or convalescent COVID-19. The analysed material was cDNA or gDNA that came from T cells, B-cell-depleted T cells, or PBMCs.

As handled by the study authors: For nucleated cells, counts were estimated from reference gene primer amplification. TCRdb's copy holds only in-frame clones and misses some; the assay was immunoSEQ multiplex PCR. V and J calls and clone size are those listed in that table; D and trimming were worked out from the DNA. The top ten clones hold 5% to 7% of a sample with about 100,000 clones, roughly 90% of them seen once. This CDR3 contains 14 residues. Germline values: CDR1 MRHNA, CDR2 SNTAGT. V dropped 7 bases and J dropped 8; count of bases not matched to a gene: 13. Material: peripheral blood. This chain links TRBV6-4 with TRBJ1-1, with 7 nucleotides matching TRBD1. This receptor was taken from a man in his 70s with acute or convalescent COVID-19. The CDR3 DNA reads as TGTGCCAGCAAAACAGGGGCGACGGCGGCCGAAGCTTTCTTT. Translating it yields CASKTGATAAEAFF.